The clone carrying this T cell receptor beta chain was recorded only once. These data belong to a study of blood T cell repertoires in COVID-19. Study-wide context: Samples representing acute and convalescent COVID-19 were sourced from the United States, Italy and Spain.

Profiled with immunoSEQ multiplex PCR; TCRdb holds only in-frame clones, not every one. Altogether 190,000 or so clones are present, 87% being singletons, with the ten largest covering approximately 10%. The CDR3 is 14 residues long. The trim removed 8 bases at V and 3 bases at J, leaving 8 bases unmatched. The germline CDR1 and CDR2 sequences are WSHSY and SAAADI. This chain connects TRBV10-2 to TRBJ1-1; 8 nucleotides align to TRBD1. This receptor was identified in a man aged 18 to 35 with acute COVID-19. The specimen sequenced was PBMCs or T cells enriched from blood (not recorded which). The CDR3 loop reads CASSRQGKYTEAFF. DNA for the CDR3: TGCGCCAGCTCTAGACAGGGGAAGTACACTGAAGCTTTCTTT.